Listed below are T cell receptor beta chains from one sample, sequenced in a study of T cell repertoires in cytomegalovirus infection. TCRdb fed the reads into MiXCR, producing one record per CDR3 protein. The sample yields about 200,000 distinct CDR3 sequences, 8% to 10% seen once. Sequencing input: PBMCs. Receptors were obtained from a human donor in good health (CMV status not recorded). Some clones in this sample may be carry-over from other donors' samples. The CDR3 runs from the conserved cysteine through the conserved F or W. The order of the fields is J gene, V gene, D gene, clone size, CDR3 protein, CDR3 DNA. A D gene is named only where the DNA matches it firmly. Only part of the rows carry a size: once, few, many, or a class if the clone is expanded.

TRBJ1-2,TRBV20-1,NA,many,CSANLQIGHDGYTF,TGCAGTGCTAACCTACAGATAGGCCACGATGGCTACACCTTC
TRBJ1-1,TRBV7-2,NA,many,CASSLNYPGTEAFF,TGTGCCAGCAGCTTGAATTATCCCGGCACTGAAGCTTTCTTT
TRBJ2-2,TRBV7-6,TRBD1,many,CASSLPGQGPNTGELFF,TGTGCCAGCAGCTTACCAGGACAGGGCCCTAACACCGGGGAGCTGTTTTTT
TRBJ1-6,TRBV7-8,NA,many,CASSTDVARSPLHF,TGTGCCAGCAGCACGGACGTTGCTCGATCACCCCTCCACTTT
TRBJ2-2,TRBV20-1,TRBD2,many,CSARIISGSGGELFF,TGCAGTGCTAGAATCATTAGCGGGAGTGGCGGGGAGCTGTTTTTT
TRBJ1-6,TRBV7-2,NA,many,CASSSTTGWGFPLHF,TGTGCCAGCAGCTCGACCACCGGTTGGGGCTTCCCCCTCCACTTT
TRBJ2-3,TRBV5-5,TRBD2,NA,CASSSTSGDSTDTQYF,TGTGCCAGCAGCTCGACTAGCGGGGATAGCACAGATACGCAGTATTTT
TRBJ2-7,TRBV7-2,NA,many,CASSLAVGAYEQYF,TGTGCCAGCAGCTTAGCGGTGGGCGCGTACGAGCAGTACTTC
TRBJ1-1,TRBV6-1,NA,many,CASSEVGGQPRAEAFF,TGTGCCAGCAGTGAAGTAGGAGGACAGCCGAGGGCTGAAGCTTTCTTT
TRBJ2-5,TRBV5-1,NA,NA,CASSSDPGGRAQYF,TGCGCCAGCAGCTCGGACCCCGGTGGACGGGCCCAGTACTTC
TRBJ2-1,TRBV7-6,NA,many,CASSWTTSNYNEQFF,TGTGCCAGTTCATGGACTACGTCTAACTACAATGAGCAGTTCTTC
TRBJ1-1,TRBV6-2/TRBV6-3,TRBD1,NA,CASSYQQGAMNTEAFF,TGTGCCAGCAGTTACCAGCAGGGGGCTATGAACACTGAAGCTTTCTTT
TRBJ2-2,TRBV5-4,TRBD2,NA,CASSPGLAKTGELFF,TGTGCCAGCAGCCCGGGACTAGCTAAGACCGGGGAGCTGTTTTTT
TRBJ1-6,TRBV5-4,NA,many,CASSFDSLYNSPLHF,TGTGCCAGCAGCTTTGACAGCCTCTATAATTCACCCCTCCACTTT
TRBJ2-5,TRBV11-2,TRBD2,few,CASSFTSGSIQETQYF,TGTGCCAGCAGCTTTACTAGCGGTTCTATCCAAGAGACCCAGTACTTC
TRBJ2-2,TRBV7-9,TRBD1,many,CASSSPGQRTGELFF,TGTGCCAGCAGCAGCCCGGGACAGCGCACCGGGGAGCTGTTTTTT
TRBJ2-5,TRBV7-9,NA,many,CASNIDVTTQYF,TGTGCCAGCAACATTGATGTCACGACCCAGTACTTC
TRBJ1-3,TRBV30,NA,NA,CAWSVTGNGNTIYF,TGTGCCTGGAGTGTAACGGGAAACGGAAACACCATATATTTT
TRBJ2-7,TRBV7-9,TRBD2,many,CASSTLAGDYEQYF,TGTGCCAGCAGCACTCTAGCGGGGGACTACGAGCAGTACTTC
TRBJ1-1,TRBV25-1,NA,many,CASSENRDLRGAFF,TGTGCCAGCAGTGAGAACCGGGACTTACGGGGAGCTTTCTTT
TRBJ2-2,TRBV7-6,NA,many,CASSSTDNTGELFF,TGTGCCAGCAGCTCTACAGACAACACCGGGGAGCTGTTTTTT
TRBJ2-1,TRBV25-1,NA,NA,CASSELEVSYNEQFF,TGTGCCAGCAGTGAATTGGAGGTTTCCTACAATGAGCAGTTCTTC
TRBJ2-1,TRBV20-1,NA,few,CSAQGLVFLNEQFF,TGCAGTGCTCAGGGACTCGTCTTTTTGAATGAGCAGTTCTTC
TRBJ2-5,TRBV12-3/TRBV12-4,NA,few,CASSFSPARAQYF,TGTGCCAGCAGTTTTTCCCCCGCTAGGGCCCAGTACTTC
TRBJ2-5,TRBV11-2,NA,NA,CASSHLRGGPETQYF,TGTGCCAGCAGCCACCTCCGAGGGGGACCAGAGACCCAGTACTTC
TRBJ2-7,TRBV27,NA,many,CASSPALSAVSYEQYF,TGTGCCAGCAGTCCCGCCTTATCAGCCGTCTCCTACGAGCAGTACTTC
TRBJ1-1,TRBV18,NA,NA,CASSNLGTEAFF,TGTGCCAGCTCAAATCTGGGGACTGAAGCTTTCTTT
TRBJ1-5,TRBV6-2/TRBV6-3,TRBD1,few,CASSKDRESQPQHF,TGTGCCAGCAGCAAGGACAGGGAGAGTCAGCCCCAGCATTTT
TRBJ1-3,TRBV4-3,TRBD1,many,CASSQDTGTGAGNTIYF,TGCGCCAGCAGCCAAGACACCGGGACAGGGGCTGGAAACACCATATATTTT
TRBJ1-1,TRBV6-5,NA,many,CASSYGPNTEAFF,TGTGCCAGCAGTTACGGCCCGAACACTGAAGCTTTCTTT
TRBJ2-5,TRBV12-3/TRBV12-4,TRBD2,many,CASMITSGRAGETQYF,TGTGCCAGCATGATAACTAGCGGGAGGGCCGGGGAGACCCAGTACTTC
TRBJ2-6,TRBV6-1,NA,many,CASSFKGANVLTF,TGTGCCAGCAGCTTCAAAGGGGCCAACGTCCTGACTTTC
TRBJ2-5,TRBV4-1,TRBD1,many,CASSLAGTGQETQYF,TGCGCCAGCAGCCTTGCCGGGACAGGACAAGAGACCCAGTACTTC
TRBJ2-5,TRBV6-2/TRBV6-3,NA,NA,CASSPGGGRETQYF,TGTGCCAGCAGCCCCGGTGGGGGCCGAGAGACCCAGTACTTC
TRBJ1-1,TRBV19,NA,NA,CASSSVGRTNTEAFF,TGTGCCAGTAGTAGTGTCGGCAGGACGAACACTGAAGCTTTCTTT
TRBJ2-3,TRBV5-6,NA,many,CASSFSPYTDTQYF,TGTGCCAGCAGTTTTAGTCCTTACACAGATACGCAGTATTTT
TRBJ1-2,TRBV7-9,TRBD1,NA,CASSTQGNPGYTF,TGTGCCAGCAGCACACAGGGGAATCCGGGCTACACCTTC
TRBJ2-3,TRBV20-1,TRBD2,many,CSPLAGGGSTDTQYF,TGCAGTCCCCTCGCCGGGGGGGGAAGCACAGATACGCAGTATTTT
TRBJ2-2,TRBV7-6,TRBD2,many,CASSLWTSPTNTGELFF,TGTGCCAGCAGCTTATGGACTAGCCCCACGAACACCGGGGAGCTGTTTTTT
TRBJ2-1,TRBV7-9,NA,once,CASSKSHGVVDNEQFF,TGTGCCAGCAGCAAGTCCCATGGCGTCGTGGACAATGAGCAGTTCTTC
TRBJ1-6,TRBV27,NA,many,CASSSTRRDSPLHF,TGTGCCAGCAGTTCGACCAGGCGGGATTCACCCCTCCACTTT
TRBJ1-1,TRBV29-1,NA,NA,CSVETHRKDTEAFF,TGCAGCGTTGAGACACATAGGAAGGACACTGAAGCTTTCTTT
TRBJ2-3,TRBV28,TRBD2,many,CASSLLAGRHTDTQYF,TGTGCCAGCAGTTTACTAGCGGGGAGACACACAGATACGCAGTATTTT
TRBJ1-1,TRBV7-8,NA,many,CASRPGSGATEAFF,TGTGCCAGCAGACCCGGTTCCGGTGCTACTGAAGCTTTCTTT
TRBJ1-1,TRBV19,NA,few,CASSLLWTVNTEAFF,TGTGCCAGTAGTCTTCTTTGGACGGTGAACACTGAAGCTTTCTTT